What follows describes a single T cell receptor (beta chain). Its specificity is not known. The data stem from a study of cytomegalovirus exposure and HLA in healthy donors. The V gene's germline CDR1 is LNHDA and CDR2 SQIVND (reference sequence). The J segment lost 3 bases and the V segment lost 6 bases, leaving 7 bases of the junction unmatched. This CDR3 is built from 15 residues. The primer mix had 60 Vbeta and 13 Jbeta primers. TCRdb's copy holds only in-frame clones and misses some; the assay was immunoSEQ multiplex PCR. The sample includes about 94,000 clones, about 80% of them seen just once. Study conclusions and caveats: The authors later found HLA-associated TCR beta chains more clonally expanded than equally common others. TCR beta V- and J-gene trimming was later associated with a missense DCLRE1C variant. After further analysis at a later stage, 16,951 TCR beta sequences were associated with HLA alleles at 0.05 false discovery rate. Several V segments, TRBV6-2 and TRBV6-3 among them, could not be told apart and were dropped.

The sample taken for sequencing was PBMCs. The chain joins TRBV19 to TRBJ1-1, with 10 positions matching TRBD1. The receptor comes from a man aged 35 to 55 in good health and CMV-seropositive. CDR3 loop: CASRNPGTGDTEAFF. CDR3 sequence (DNA): TGTGCCAGTAGAAACCCCGGGACAGGGGACACTGAAGCTTTCTTT.